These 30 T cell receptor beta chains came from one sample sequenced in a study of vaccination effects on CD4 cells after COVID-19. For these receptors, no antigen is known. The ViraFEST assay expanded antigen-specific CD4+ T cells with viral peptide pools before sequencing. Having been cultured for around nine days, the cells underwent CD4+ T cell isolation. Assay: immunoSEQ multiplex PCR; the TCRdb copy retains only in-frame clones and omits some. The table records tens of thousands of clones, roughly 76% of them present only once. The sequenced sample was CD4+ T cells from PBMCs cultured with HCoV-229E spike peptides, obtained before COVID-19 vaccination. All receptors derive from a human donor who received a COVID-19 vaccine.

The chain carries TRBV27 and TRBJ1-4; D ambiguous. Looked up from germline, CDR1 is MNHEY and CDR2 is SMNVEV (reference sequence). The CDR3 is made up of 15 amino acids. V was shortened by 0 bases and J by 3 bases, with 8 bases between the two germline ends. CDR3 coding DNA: TGTGCCAGCAGTTTATCGGTGGCTCCTAATGAAAAACTGTTTTTT. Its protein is CASSLSVAPNEKLFF.

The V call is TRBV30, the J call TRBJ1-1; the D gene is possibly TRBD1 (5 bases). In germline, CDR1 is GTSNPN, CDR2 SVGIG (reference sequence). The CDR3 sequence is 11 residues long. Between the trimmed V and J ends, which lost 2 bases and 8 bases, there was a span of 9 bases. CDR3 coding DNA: TGTGCCTGGAGTAGGGACGGGGAAGCTTTCTTT. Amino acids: CAWSRDGEAFF.

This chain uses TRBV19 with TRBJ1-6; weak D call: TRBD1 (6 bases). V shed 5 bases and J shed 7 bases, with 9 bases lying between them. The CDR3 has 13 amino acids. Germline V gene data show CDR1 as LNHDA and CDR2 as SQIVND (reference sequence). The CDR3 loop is CASSYDRNSPLHF. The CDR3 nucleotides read TGTGCCAGTAGTTACGACAGGAATTCACCCCTCCACTTT.

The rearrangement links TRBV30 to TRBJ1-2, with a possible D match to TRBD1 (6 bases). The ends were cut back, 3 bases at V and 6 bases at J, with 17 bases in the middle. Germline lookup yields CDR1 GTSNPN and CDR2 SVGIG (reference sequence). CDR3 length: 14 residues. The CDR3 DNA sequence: TGTGCCTGGAGCTCGGGGGCCCTGGGGGATGGCTACACCTTC. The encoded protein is CAWSSGALGDGYTF. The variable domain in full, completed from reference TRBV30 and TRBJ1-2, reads SQTIHQWPATLVQPVGSPLSLECTVEGTSNPNLYWYRQAAGRGLQLLFYSVGIGQISSEVPQNLSASRPQDRQFILSSKKLLLSDSGFYLCAWSSGALGDGYTFGSGTRLTVV.

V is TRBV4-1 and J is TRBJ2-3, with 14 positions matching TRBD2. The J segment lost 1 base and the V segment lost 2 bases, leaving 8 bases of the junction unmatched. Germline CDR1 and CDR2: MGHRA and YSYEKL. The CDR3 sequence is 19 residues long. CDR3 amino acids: CASSQPRLAGGRGTDTQYF. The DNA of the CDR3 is TGCGCCAGCAGCCAACCCAGACTAGCGGGGGGGCGAGGCACAGATACGCAGTATTTT.

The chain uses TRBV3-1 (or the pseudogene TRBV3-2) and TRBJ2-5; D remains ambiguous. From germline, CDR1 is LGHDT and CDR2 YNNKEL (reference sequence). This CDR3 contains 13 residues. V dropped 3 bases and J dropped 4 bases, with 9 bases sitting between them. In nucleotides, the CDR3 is TGTGCCAGCAGCCAGGTCGTCCTAGAGACCCAGTACTTC. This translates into CASSQVVLETQYF.

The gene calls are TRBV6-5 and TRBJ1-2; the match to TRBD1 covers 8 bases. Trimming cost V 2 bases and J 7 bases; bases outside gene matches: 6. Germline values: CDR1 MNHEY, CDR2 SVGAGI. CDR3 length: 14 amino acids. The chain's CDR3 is CASSYVQGARGYTF. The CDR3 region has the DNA TGTGCCAGCAGTTACGTCCAGGGGGCGCGTGGCTACACCTTC.

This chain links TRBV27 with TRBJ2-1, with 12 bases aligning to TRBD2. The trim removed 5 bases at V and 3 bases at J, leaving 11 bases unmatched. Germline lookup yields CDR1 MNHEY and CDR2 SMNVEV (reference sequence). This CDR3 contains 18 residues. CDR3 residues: CASSRKRTSGELYNEQFF. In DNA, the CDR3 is TGTGCCAGCAGTCGAAAAAGGACTAGCGGGGAACTCTACAATGAGCAGTTCTTC.

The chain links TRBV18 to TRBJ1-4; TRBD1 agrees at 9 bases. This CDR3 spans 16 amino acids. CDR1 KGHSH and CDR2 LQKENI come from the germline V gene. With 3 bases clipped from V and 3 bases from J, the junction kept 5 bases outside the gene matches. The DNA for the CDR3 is TGTGCCAGCTCACCGAATCGACAGGGGGCTAATGAAAAACTGTTTTTT. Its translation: CASSPNRQGANEKLFF.

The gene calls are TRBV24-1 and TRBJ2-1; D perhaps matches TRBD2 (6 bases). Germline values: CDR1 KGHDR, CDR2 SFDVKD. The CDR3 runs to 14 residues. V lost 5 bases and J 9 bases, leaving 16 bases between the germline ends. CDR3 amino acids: CATSGAGLLIEQFF. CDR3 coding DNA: TGTGCCACCAGTGGGGCGGGACTGCTAATTGAGCAGTTCTTC.

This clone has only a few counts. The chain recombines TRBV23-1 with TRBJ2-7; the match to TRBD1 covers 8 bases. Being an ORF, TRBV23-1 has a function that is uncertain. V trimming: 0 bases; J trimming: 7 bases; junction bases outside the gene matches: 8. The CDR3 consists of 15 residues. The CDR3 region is CASSQSSQGAREQYV. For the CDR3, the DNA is TGCGCCAGCAGTCAATCAAGCCAGGGGGCGAGGGAGCAGTACGTC.

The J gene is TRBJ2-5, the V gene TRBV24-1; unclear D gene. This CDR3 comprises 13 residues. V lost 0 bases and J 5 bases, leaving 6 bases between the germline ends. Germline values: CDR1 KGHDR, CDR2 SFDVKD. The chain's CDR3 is CATSDLSWETQYF. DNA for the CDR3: TGTGCCACCAGTGATTTGAGCTGGGAGACCCAGTACTTC.

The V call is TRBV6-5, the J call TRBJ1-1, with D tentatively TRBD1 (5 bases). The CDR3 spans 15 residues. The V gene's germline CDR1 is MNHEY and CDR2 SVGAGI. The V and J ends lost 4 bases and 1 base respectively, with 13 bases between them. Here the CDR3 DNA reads TGTGCCAGCAGTTCTACCGGGACGGGGAACACTGAAGCTTTCTTT. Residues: CASSSTGTGNTEAFF.

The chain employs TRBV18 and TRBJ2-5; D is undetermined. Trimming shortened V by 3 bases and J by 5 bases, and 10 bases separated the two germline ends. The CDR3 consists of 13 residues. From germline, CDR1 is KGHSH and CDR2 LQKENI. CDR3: CASSPGNMETQYF. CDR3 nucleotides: TGTGCCAGCTCACCTGGGAACATGGAGACCCAGTACTTC.

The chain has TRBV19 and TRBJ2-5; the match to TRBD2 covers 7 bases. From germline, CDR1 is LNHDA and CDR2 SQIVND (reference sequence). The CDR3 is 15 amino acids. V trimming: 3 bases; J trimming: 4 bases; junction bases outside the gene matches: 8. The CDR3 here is CASSIGGVGLETQYF. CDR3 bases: TGTGCCAGTAGTATTGGGGGGGTAGGGCTAGAGACCCAGTACTTC.

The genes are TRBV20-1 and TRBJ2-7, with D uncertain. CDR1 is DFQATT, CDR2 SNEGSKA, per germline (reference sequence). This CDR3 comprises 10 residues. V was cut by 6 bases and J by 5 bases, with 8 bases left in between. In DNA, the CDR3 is TGCAGTGCAGCAGGTGACGAGCAGTACGTC. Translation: CSAAGDEQYV.

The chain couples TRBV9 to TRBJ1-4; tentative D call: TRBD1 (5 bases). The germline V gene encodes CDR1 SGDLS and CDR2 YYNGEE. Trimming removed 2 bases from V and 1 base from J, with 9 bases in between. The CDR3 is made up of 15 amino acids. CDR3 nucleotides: TGTGCCAGCAGCGTCTCGGGGGGAACTAATGAAAAACTGTTTTTT. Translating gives CASSVSGGTNEKLFF.

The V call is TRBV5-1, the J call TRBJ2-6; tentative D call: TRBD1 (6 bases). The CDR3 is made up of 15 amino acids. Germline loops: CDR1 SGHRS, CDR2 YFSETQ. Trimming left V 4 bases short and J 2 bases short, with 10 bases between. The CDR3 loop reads CASSETGPGANVLTF. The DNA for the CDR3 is TGCGCCAGCAGCGAAACAGGGCCTGGGGCCAACGTCCTGACTTTC.

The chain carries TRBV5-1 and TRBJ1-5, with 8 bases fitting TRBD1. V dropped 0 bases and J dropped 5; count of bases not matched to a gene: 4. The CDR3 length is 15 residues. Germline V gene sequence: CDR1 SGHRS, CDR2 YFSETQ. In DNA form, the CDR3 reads TGCGCCAGCAGCTTGGCAGGGGGCGCGTATCAGCCCCAGCATTTT. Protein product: CASSLAGGAYQPQHF.

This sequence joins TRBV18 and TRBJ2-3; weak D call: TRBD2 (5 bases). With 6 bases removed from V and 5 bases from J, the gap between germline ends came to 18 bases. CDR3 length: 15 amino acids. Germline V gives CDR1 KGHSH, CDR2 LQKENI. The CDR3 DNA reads TGTGCCAGCTCCCAACCCACGTCGGGAAAAGATACGCAGTATTTT. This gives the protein CASSQPTSGKDTQYF. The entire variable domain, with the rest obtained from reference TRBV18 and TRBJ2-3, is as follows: NAGVMQNPRHLVRRRGQEARLRCSPMKGHSHVYWYRQLPEEGLKFMVYLQKENIIDESGMPKERFSAEFPKEGPSILRIQQVVRGDSAAYFCASSQPTSGKDTQYFGPGTRLTVL.

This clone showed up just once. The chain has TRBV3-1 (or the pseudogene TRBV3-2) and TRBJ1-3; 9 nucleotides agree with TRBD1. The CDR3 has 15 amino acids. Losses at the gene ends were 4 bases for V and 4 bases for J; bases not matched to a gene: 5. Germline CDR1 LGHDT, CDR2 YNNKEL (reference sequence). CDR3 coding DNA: TGTGCCAGCAGCCGACAGGGGGTTGCGGGAAACACCATATATTTT. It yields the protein CASSRQGVAGNTIYF.

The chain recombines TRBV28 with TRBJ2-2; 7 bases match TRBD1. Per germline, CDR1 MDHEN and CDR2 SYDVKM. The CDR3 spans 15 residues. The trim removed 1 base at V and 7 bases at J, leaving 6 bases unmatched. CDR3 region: CASSLFSGGVGELFF. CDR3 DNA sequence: TGTGCCAGCAGTTTATTTTCAGGGGGAGTCGGGGAGCTGTTTTTT. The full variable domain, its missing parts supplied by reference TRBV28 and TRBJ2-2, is DVKVTQSSRYLVKRTGEKVFLECVQDMDHENMFWYRQDPGLGLRLIYFSYDVKMKEKGDIPEGYSVSREKKERFSLILESASTNQTSMYLCASSLFSGGVGELFFGEGSRLTVL.

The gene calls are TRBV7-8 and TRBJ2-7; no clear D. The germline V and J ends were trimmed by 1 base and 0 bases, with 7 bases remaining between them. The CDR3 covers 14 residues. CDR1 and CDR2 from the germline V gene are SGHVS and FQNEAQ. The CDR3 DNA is TGTGCCAGCAGCTTAGGAAGCAGCTCCTACGAGCAGTACGTC. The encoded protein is CASSLGSSSYEQYV.

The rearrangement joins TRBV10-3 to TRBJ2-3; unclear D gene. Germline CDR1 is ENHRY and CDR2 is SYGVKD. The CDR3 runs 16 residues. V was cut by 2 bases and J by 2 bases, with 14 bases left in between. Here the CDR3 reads CAISEPFGRTTDTQYF. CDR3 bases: TGTGCCATCAGTGAGCCATTCGGCAGGACCACAGATACGCAGTATTTT.

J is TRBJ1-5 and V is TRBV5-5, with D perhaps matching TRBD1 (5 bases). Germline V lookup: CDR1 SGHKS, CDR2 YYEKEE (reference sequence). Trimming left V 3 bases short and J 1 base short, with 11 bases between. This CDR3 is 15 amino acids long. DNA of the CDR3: TGTGCCAGCAGCTGGGGACTCCTAAGCAATCAGCCCCAGCATTTT. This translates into CASSWGLLSNQPQHF.

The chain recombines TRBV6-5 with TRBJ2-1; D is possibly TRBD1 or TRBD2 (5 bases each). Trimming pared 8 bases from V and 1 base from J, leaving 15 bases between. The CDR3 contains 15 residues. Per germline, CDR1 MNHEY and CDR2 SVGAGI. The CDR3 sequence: CASFRPGRSYNEQFF. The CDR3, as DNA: TGTGCCAGCTTCCGTCCGGGACGGTCCTACAATGAGCAGTTCTTC.

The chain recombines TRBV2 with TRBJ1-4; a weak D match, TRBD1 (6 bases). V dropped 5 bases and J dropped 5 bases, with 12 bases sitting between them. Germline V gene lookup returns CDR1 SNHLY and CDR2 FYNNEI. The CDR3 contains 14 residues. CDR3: CASSSGHPNEKLFF. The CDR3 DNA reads TGTGCCAGCAGTTCGGGACACCCAAATGAAAAACTGTTTTTT.

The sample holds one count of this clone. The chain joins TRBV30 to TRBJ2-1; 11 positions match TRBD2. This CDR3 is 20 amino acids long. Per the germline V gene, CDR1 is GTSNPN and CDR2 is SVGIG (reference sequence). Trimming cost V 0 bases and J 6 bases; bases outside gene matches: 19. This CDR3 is CAWSVLRVLAGEKIFNEQFF. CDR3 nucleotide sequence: TGTGCCTGGAGTGTACTGCGGGTACTAGCGGGGGAGAAGATTTTCAATGAGCAGTTCTTC.

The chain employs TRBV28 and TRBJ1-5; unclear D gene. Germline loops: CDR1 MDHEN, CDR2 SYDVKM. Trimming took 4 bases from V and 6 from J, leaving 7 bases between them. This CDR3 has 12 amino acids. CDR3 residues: CASSYGRQPQHF. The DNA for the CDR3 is TGTGCCAGCAGTTACGGACGTCAGCCCCAGCATTTT.

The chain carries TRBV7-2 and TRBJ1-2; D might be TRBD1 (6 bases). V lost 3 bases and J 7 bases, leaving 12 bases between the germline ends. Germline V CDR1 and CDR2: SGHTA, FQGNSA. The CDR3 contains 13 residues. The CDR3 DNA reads TGTGCCAGCAGCTTGGCGGGGGGCTTTGGCTACACCTTC. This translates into CASSLAGGFGYTF.